A selection of T cell receptor beta chains follows, all from one sample in a study of blood T cell repertoires in COVID-19. Using immunoSEQ multiplex PCR, the repertoire was profiled, and TCRdb retains in-frame clones only, with some absent. This sample yields 200,000 to 250,000 clones, of which roughly 85% are seen a single time; approximately 8.6% belongs to the top ten. Source material: PBMCs or T cells enriched from blood (not recorded which). Receptors originate from a woman in her 50s with acute COVID-19. Both conserved end residues are part of each CDR3. A D gene is named only where the DNA matches it firmly. Not every row has a clone size; where given, it reads once, few, many or a size class.

V gene,J gene,D gene,clone size,CDR3 DNA,CDR3 protein
TRBV18,TRBJ1-1,TRBD1,NA,TGTGCCAGCTCACTGGGACAGGGCAAGAACACTGAAGCTTTCTTT,CASSLGQGKNTEAFF
TRBV6-1,TRBJ2-1,NA,NA,TGTGCCAGCAGTGAAGCAGGCGGGGACTCCTACAATGAGCAGTTCTTC,CASSEAGGDSYNEQFF
TRBV14,TRBJ1-3,NA,NA,TGTGCCAGCAGCCAAAGGCAAGGGGCTGGAAACACCATATATTTT,CASSQRQGAGNTIYF
TRBV30,TRBJ2-2,TRBD2,NA,TGTGCCTGGAGTGCCCCGGGACTAATTTCCAACACCGGGGAGCTGTTTTTT,CAWSAPGLISNTGELFF
TRBV6-5,TRBJ2-7,NA,many,TGTGCCAGCGAAATGGTTAGCTCCTACGAGCAGTACTTC,CASEMVSSYEQYF
TRBV23-1,TRBJ1-2,NA,NA,TGCGCCAGCAGTCCCTACGAGGGGGGGGCGACCGACCCTCACTATGGCTACACCTTC,CASSPYEGGATDPHYGYTF
TRBV5-1,TRBJ1-2,TRBD1,NA,TGCGCCAGCAGCCGGACAGGGGGCAACTATGGCTACACCTTC,CASSRTGGNYGYTF
TRBV3-1/TRBV3-2,TRBJ2-7,TRBD2,NA,TGTGCCAGCAGCCAAGGAAGCGGGGGGACCGAGCAGTACTTC,CASSQGSGGTEQYF
TRBV5-1,TRBJ2-5,TRBD1,NA,TGCGCCAGCAGCTCCGGGACAGGGCTTAAAGAGACCCAGTACTTC,CASSSGTGLKETQYF
TRBV7-9,TRBJ2-7,NA,NA,TGTGCCACTCAAACAGGTCACTCCTACGAGCAGTACTTC,CATQTGHSYEQYF
TRBV30,TRBJ2-7,NA,NA,TGTGCCTGGAGTGTACAGGGATCGGAGCAGTACTTC,CAWSVQGSEQYF
TRBV10-3,TRBJ2-5,TRBD1,NA,TGTGCCATCAGTGAGTCCTTGACAGGGGAACAAGAGACCCAGTACTTC,CAISESLTGEQETQYF
TRBV12-3/TRBV12-4,TRBJ2-5,NA,NA,TGTGCCAGCAGTTTACTAGGCGAGACCCAGTACTTC,CASSLLGETQYF
TRBV7-2,TRBJ2-7,NA,NA,TGTGCCAGCAGCTTAGATCCAGGCCCAGGCGTCAAGCAGTACTTC,CASSLDPGPGVKQYF
TRBV4-1,TRBJ2-3,TRBD2,NA,TGCGCCAGCAGCCACAGGCAGCGGGGGGTCACAGATACGCAGTATTTT,CASSHRQRGVTDTQYF
TRBV5-8,TRBJ1-4,NA,NA,TGTGCCAGCAGCTTGGCTGTCACAGGTGAAAAACTGTTTTTT,CASSLAVTGEKLFF
TRBV5-1,TRBJ1-1,NA,NA,TGCGCCAGCAGCTTGTCTGGGCAGATCACTGAAGCTTTCTTT,CASSLSGQITEAFF
TRBV18,TRBJ2-4,TRBD2,few,TGTGCCAGCTCACCAGGGAGGGGCAGCAAAAACATTCAGTACTTC,CASSPGRGSKNIQYF
TRBV4-1,TRBJ2-1,TRBD2,NA,TGCGCCAGCAGCCGGGTGGCGGGGGGGCCTCTTGAGCAGTTCTTC,CASSRVAGGPLEQFF
TRBV11-2,TRBJ1-1,NA,many,TGTGCCAGCAGCTTAGTCGAAACAGGGACGAACACTGAAGCTTTCTTT,CASSLVETGTNTEAFF
TRBV11-2,TRBJ2-7,TRBD1,NA,TGTGCCAGCAGCGCCCGACAGGGCTCCTACGAGCAGTACTTC,CASSARQGSYEQYF